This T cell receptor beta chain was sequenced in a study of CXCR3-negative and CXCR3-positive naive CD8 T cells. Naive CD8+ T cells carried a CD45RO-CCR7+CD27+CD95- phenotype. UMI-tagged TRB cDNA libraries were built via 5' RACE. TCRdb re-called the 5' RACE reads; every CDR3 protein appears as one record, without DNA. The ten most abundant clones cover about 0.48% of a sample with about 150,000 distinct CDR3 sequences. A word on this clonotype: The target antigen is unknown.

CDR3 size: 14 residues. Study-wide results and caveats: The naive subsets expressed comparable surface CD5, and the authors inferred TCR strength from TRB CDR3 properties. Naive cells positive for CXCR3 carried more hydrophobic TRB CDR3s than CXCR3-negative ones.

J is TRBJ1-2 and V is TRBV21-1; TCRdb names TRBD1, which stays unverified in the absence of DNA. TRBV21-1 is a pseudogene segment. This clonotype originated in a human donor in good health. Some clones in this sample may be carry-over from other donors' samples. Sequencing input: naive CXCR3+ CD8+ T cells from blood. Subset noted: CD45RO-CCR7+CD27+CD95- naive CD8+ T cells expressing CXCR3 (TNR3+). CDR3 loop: CASSKTTGGYGYTF.